This entry lists 20 T cell receptor beta chains sequenced from one sample in a study of Graves' ophthalmopathy and Graves' hyperthyroidism. RNA transcripts were the source from which TCR beta CDR3 regions were amplified. RT-PCR was first run with HTBI primers, then multiplex PCR in a second round. TCRdb reanalysed the multiplex PCR reads using MiXCR and keeps one entry per CDR3 protein. The table lists fewer than 250,000 distinct CDR3 sequences, 25% to 35% of them singletons, with around 10% in the top ten. Sequencing was performed on peripheral blood. These receptors all stem from a man aged 50-59 years with Graves' ophthalmopathy.

This clonotype appeared many times. The CDR3 protein is CASSLRYTSGGGAKNIQYF. CDR3 sequence (DNA): TGTGCCAGCAGCCTTCGATATACGTCCGGCGGGGGGGCCAAAAACATTCAGTACTTC. The chain employs TRBV28 and TRBJ2-4; 8 bases agree with TRBD2. CDR1 is MDHEN and CDR2 is SYDVKM in the germline V gene. The CDR3 totals 19 residues. J lost 1 base, V lost 6 bases, and 17 bases had no gene match.

This chain uses TRBV6-1 with TRBJ2-7; no definite D call. The CDR3 is 13 residues long. Germline loops: CDR1 MNHNS, CDR2 SASEGT. Trimming stripped 6 bases from V and 1 base from J, with 10 bases between. CDR3 DNA: TGTGCCAGCAGAAAGCTGGGGTCCTACGAGCAGTACTTC. The encoded protein is CASRKLGSYEQYF.

This clonotype came up many times. The gene calls are TRBV18 and TRBJ2-5; D is perhaps TRBD1 or TRBD2 (5 bases each). Trimming removed 3 bases at V and 1 base at J, with 21 bases between. The germline CDR1 and CDR2 sequences are KGHSH and LQKENI. The CDR3 has 18 amino acids. The DNA of the CDR3 is TGTGCCAGCTCACCCGCGGTGGGGAGCGCAGGGACCCAAGAGACCCAGTACTTC. Translation: CASSPAVGSAGTQETQYF. The variable domain in full, completed from reference TRBV18 and TRBJ2-5, reads NAGVMQNPRHLVRRRGQEARLRCSPMKGHSHVYWYRQLPEEGLKFMVYLQKENIIDESGMPKERFSAEFPKEGPSILRIQQVVRGDSAAYFCASSPAVGSAGTQETQYFGPGTRLLVL.

V gene TRBV6-5 combines with J gene TRBJ2-5; 7 bases map to TRBD1. The ends lost 4 bases at V and 4 bases at J; junction bases unmatched: 9. Germline values: CDR1 MNHEY, CDR2 SVGAGI. This CDR3 is built from 15 residues. The CDR3 DNA is TGTGCCAGCAGTTCCACACCACAGGGGCGAGAGACCCAGTACTTC. Its protein is CASSSTPQGRETQYF.

This clonotype came up many times. CDR3 in amino acids: CASSPRTESLEQYF. The CDR3 nucleotides read TGTGCCAGCAGCCCGCGGACAGAGTCTCTCGAGCAGTACTTC. This chain uses TRBV7-9 with TRBJ2-7; the D gene is possibly TRBD1 (6 bases). CDR1 SEHNR and CDR2 FQNEAQ come from the germline V gene (reference sequence). This CDR3 spans 14 amino acids. Trimming pared 5 bases from V and 6 bases from J, leaving 17 bases between.

This clonotype was observed many times. This chain joins TRBV7-2 and TRBJ1-5; D gene ambiguous. This CDR3 has 13 residues. The V gene's germline CDR1 is SGHTA and CDR2 FQGNSA. V was shortened by 1 base and J by 3 bases, with 4 bases between the two germline ends. The CDR3 region has the DNA TGTGCCAGCAGCTTAGTAATCAATCAGCCCCAGCATTTT. It is translated as CASSLVINQPQHF.

The table lists this clonotype with many counts. The chain employs TRBV4-1 and TRBJ2-7, with D unresolved. V dropped 0 bases and J dropped 2 bases, with 11 bases sitting between them. The CDR3 is 15 residues long. The germline gives CDR1 MGHRA, CDR2 YSYEKL. The CDR3 loop is CASSQDSADTYEQYF. The CDR3 nucleotides read TGCGCCAGCAGCCAAGATTCCGCCGATACCTACGAGCAGTACTTC.

This clonotype was counted at least ten times. The rearrangement uses TRBV20-1 and TRBJ2-5; TRBD1 matches 9 bases. There are 15 residues in the CDR3. Germline CDR1 DFQATT, CDR2 SNEGSKA (reference sequence). V gave up 6 bases and J gave up 4 bases; unmatched junction bases: 12. The CDR3 sequence is CSAPPGTGMAETQYF. CDR3 sequence (DNA): TGCAGTGCCCCACCCGGGACAGGGATGGCAGAGACCCAGTACTTC.

This clonotype occurred many times. The chain couples TRBV30 to TRBJ1-3; the D is unclear. The CDR3 has 12 amino acids. Trimming took off 3 bases at V and 2 bases at J, with 5 bases between the two ends. The V gene's germline CDR1 is GTSNPN and CDR2 SVGIG (reference sequence). CDR3 loop: CAWSGTGNTIYF. The CDR3 DNA follows: TGTGCCTGGAGCGGCACTGGAAACACCATATATTTT.

This clonotype was found many times. The V call is TRBV6-5, the J call TRBJ1-2; no clear D gene. Per germline, CDR1 MNHEY and CDR2 SVGAGI. The V and J ends lost 0 bases and 2 bases respectively, with 13 bases between them. The CDR3 is 16 amino acids. CDR3 sequence: CASSYSSRLPNYGYTF. DNA for the CDR3: TGTGCCAGCAGTTACTCCTCCCGTTTACCCAACTATGGCTACACCTTC.

The V call is TRBV27, the J call TRBJ2-5, with TRBD2 identical over 7 bases. Per the germline V gene, CDR1 is MNHEY and CDR2 is SMNVEV (reference sequence). CDR3 length: 15 amino acids. V was pared by 3 bases and J by 2 bases, with 6 bases of the junction left unmatched. The CDR3 sequence is CASSFLQGGQETQYF. The CDR3 nucleotides read TGTGCCAGCAGTTTTCTGCAGGGAGGGCAAGAGACCCAGTACTTC.

There are many counts of this clonotype. The genes are TRBV15 and TRBJ1-5; no clear D gene. This CDR3 is 13 amino acids long. The germline V gene encodes CDR1 LNHNV and CDR2 YYDKDF (reference sequence). V lost 4 bases to trimming and J lost 3 bases, with 7 bases between them. The CDR3 here is CATSKQTNQPQHF. The CDR3, as DNA: TGTGCCACCAGCAAACAAACCAATCAGCCCCAGCATTTT.

This sequence joins TRBV6-5 and TRBJ1-1; 7 bases are a match to TRBD1. V lost 6 bases, J lost 0 bases, and 10 bases stayed unmatched. Germline V gene sequence: CDR1 MNHEY, CDR2 SVGAGI. The length of the CDR3 is 16 residues. CDR3 sequence: CASSLARQGMNTEAFF. The CDR3 nucleotides are TGTGCCAGCAGCTTAGCCAGACAGGGAATGAACACTGAAGCTTTCTTT.

This clonotype occurred many times. This rearrangement joins TRBV5-1 to TRBJ1-5; no definite D call. The ends were cut back, 0 bases at V and 0 bases at J, with 7 bases in the middle. The germline CDR1 and CDR2 sequences are SGHRS and YFSETQ. The CDR3 covers 15 residues. The DNA of the CDR3 is TGCGCCAGCAGCTTGGACGGCTATAGCAATCAGCCCCAGCATTTT. It encodes CASSLDGYSNQPQHF.

This clonotype was counted at least ten times. This chain links TRBV20-1 with TRBJ2-5; 8 bases map to TRBD2. Germline CDR1 reads DFQATT; CDR2 reads SNEGSKA (reference sequence). This CDR3 is built from 14 residues. Trimming removed 6 bases from V and 4 bases from J; junction bases left unmatched: 10. CDR3 in amino acids: CSASKREGRETQYF. In nucleotides, the CDR3 is TGCAGTGCCAGTAAACGGGAGGGGCGAGAGACCCAGTACTTC.

The V and J genes are TRBV7-2 and TRBJ2-7, with D tentatively TRBD2 (6 bases). From germline, CDR1 is SGHTA and CDR2 FQGNSA. The CDR3 covers 13 residues. Trimming stripped 7 bases from V and 0 bases from J, with 10 bases between. This CDR3 reads CASNHGSSYEQYF. In DNA, the CDR3 is TGTGCCAGCAACCACGGGAGCTCCTACGAGCAGTACTTC.

This clonotype was recorded at least ten times. The rearrangement links TRBV27 to TRBJ1-1; no firm D call. Germline assignment: CDR1 MNHEY and CDR2 SMNVEV (reference sequence). The ends were cut back, 0 bases at V and 1 base at J, with 9 bases in the middle. This CDR3 region has 15 residues. This CDR3 reads CASSLSIAGNTEAFF. The CDR3 nucleotides are TGTGCCAGCAGTTTATCGATTGCAGGGAACACTGAAGCTTTCTTT.

This clonotype was seen many times. The CDR3 sequence is CASSRTIRDGYTF. The DNA for the CDR3 is TGTGCCAGCAGTCGGACTATCAGGGATGGCTACACCTTC. The chain uses TRBV28 and TRBJ1-2; TRBD1 is a possible D gene (5 bases). The length of the CDR3 is 13 residues. CDR1 is MDHEN and CDR2 is SYDVKM in the germline V gene. The ends were cut back, 5 bases at V and 6 bases at J, with 13 bases in the middle.

This clonotype was counted many times. The chain is built from TRBV12-3 or TRBV12-4 and TRBJ2-7, with 7 bases matching TRBD1. The CDR3 loop spans 13 amino acids. After removal of 3 bases from V and 9 bases from J, the junction contained 8 bases not matched to a gene. As DNA, the CDR3 is TGTGCCAGCAGTTTTGACAGGGAATATGGGCAGTACTTC. This translates into CASSFDREYGQYF.

This clonotype was picked up many times. CDR3 protein: CASSTDGNTEAFF. The DNA of the CDR3 is TGTGCCAGCAGTACGGACGGTAACACTGAAGCTTTCTTT. V is TRBV6-6 and J is TRBJ1-1; D is undetermined. With 5 bases removed from V and 2 bases from J, the gap between germline ends came to 9 bases. The CDR3 runs to 13 residues. The V gene's germline CDR1 is MNHNY and CDR2 SVGAGI (reference sequence).